This TCR beta chain was sequenced for a study of cytomegalovirus exposure and HLA in healthy donors. The study, taken as a whole, reports: The study recorded fewer than 200 TCR beta chains that were cytomegalovirus-associated. An apparent linkage of common viral pathogens to several of the most significant clusters emerged in a later analysis.

It was with 60 Vbeta and 13 Jbeta primers that the PCR ran. Sequencing was performed with immunoSEQ multiplex PCR; in TCRdb, only in-frame clones are kept and a portion is missing. The sample includes over 100,000 clones, around four fifths of them seen just once. Germline V gene sequence: CDR1 SGHTA, CDR2 FQGNSA. CDR3 length equals 12 residues. Of note for this clone: The antigen remains undetermined.

The TCR originated in a man aged 35 to 55 in good health and CMV-seronegative. The sequenced material came from PBMCs. This chain uses TRBV7-2 with TRBJ2-5; D remains ambiguous. The end of the DNA aligns better with TRBJ2-7, so the J call may be wrong. CDR3: CASSLNAYEQYF. CDR3 DNA sequence: TGTGCCAGCAGCTTAAATGCCTACGAGCAGTACTTC.